The source of this T cell receptor (beta chain) is a study of T-cell reconstitution after alpha-beta-depleted transplantation in children. As to this clonotype: Its antigen remains unknown.

Notes on the study in general: Two months or so post-transplant, alpha-beta T cells reportedly derived from several hundred expanded graft clones. Counts and diversity of T cells one year after transplant came mostly from newly produced T cells.

The library targeted TCRbeta and was prepared with unique molecular identifiers. TCRdb independently ran MiXCR on the PCR reads; one entry per CDR3 protein. Altogether roughly 570,000 distinct CDR3 sequences are present, 27% being singletons, with the ten largest covering around a third. Germline CDR1 and CDR2: DFQATT and SNEGSKA (reference sequence). The CDR3 totals 14 residues. The V gene lost 6 bases and the J gene lost 4 bases, with 15 bases spanning the gap. The receptor's source is a boy in the first two years of life with Wiskott-Aldrich syndrome, due to receive a stem cell transplant. The chain uses TRBV20-1 and TRBJ1-4; unclear D gene. This sample comprised PBMCs, obtained before TCRalphabeta/CD19-depleted stem cell transplant. CDR3 loop: CSATWRINNEKLFF. The CDR3 coding sequence is TGCAGTGCCACGTGGAGGATTAATAATGAAAAACTGTTTTTT.